Ten or more counts support the clone carrying this T cell receptor beta chain. This sample was taken from a study of regulatory T cells in long-lasting Graves disease. Building of the TCR beta libraries involved iRepertoire HTBI primers and Arm-PCR of CDR3 regions. Each CDR3 protein is one row after TCRdb ran MiXCR on the multiplex PCR reads. The sample has 400,000 to 500,000 distinct CDR3 sequences, over 12% seen once. Time point in this sample: newly diagnosed GD, antithyroid drugs for less than 3 months. Researchers made the TCR library from RNA that was extracted from PBMCs. Patients were from an endocrinology department in Xi'an, China. These records were also assigned to another study, of T cells in Graves' hyperthyroidism and ophthalmopathy.

The sample here was peripheral blood mononuclear cells (PBMCs), taken at new diagnosis, from a patient treated with antithyroid drugs. The source is a woman aged 40 to 50 with Graves disease.

CDR3 nucleotide sequence: TGTGCCAGCAGCTTAGATTACGCCCTAGCGGGGGAATTCCAAGAGACCCAGTACTTC. It yields the protein CASSLDYALAGEFQETQYF. The V call is TRBV11-3, the J call TRBJ2-5, with 10 positions matching TRBD2. This CDR3 has 19 residues. Germline CDR1 is SGHNT and CDR2 is YENEEA. V lost 0 bases, J lost 1 base, and 11 bases stayed unmatched.